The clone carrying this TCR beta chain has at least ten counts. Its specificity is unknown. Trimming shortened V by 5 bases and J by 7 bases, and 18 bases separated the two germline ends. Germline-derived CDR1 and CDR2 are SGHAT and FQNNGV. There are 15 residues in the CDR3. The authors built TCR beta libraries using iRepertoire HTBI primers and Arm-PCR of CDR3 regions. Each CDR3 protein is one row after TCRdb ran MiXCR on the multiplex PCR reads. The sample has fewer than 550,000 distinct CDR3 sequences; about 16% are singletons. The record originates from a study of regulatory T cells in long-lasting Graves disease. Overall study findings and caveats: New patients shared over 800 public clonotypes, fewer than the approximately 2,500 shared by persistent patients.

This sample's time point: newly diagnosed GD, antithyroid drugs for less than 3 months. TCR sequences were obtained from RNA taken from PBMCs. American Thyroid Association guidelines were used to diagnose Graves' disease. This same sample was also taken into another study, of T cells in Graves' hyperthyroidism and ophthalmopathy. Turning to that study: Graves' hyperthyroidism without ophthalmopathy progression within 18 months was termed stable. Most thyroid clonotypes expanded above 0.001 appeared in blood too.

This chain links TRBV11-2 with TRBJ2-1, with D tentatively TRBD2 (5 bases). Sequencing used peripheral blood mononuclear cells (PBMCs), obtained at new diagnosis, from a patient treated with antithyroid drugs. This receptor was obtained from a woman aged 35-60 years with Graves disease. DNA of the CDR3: TGTGCCAGCAGCACCATCGCTACCGGGGATAATGAGCAGTTCTTC. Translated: CASSTIATGDNEQFF.